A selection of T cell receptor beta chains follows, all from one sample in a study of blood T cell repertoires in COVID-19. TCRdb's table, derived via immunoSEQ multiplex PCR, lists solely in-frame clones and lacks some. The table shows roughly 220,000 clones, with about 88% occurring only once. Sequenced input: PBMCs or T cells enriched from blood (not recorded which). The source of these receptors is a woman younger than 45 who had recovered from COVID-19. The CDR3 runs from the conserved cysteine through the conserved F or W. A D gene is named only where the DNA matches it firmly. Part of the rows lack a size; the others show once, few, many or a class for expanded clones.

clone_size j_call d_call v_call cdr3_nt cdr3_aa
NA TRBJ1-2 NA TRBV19 TGTGCCAGTAGTCTACGGGACTCTAACTATGGCTACACCTTC CASSLRDSNYGYTF
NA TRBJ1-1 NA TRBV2 TGTGCCAGCAGTGGGGGCGGTGTGGACACTGAAGCTTTCTTT CASSGGGVDTEAFF
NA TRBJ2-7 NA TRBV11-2 TGTGCCAGCAGCCCGGCCTACGAGCAGTACTTC CASSPAYEQYF
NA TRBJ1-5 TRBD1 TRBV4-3 TGCGCCAGCAGCCCAGGGGGGAGAAATCAGCCCCAGCATTTT CASSPGGRNQPQHF
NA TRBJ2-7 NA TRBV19 TGTGCCAGCAAGACAGGATACGAGCAGTACTTC CASKTGYEQYF
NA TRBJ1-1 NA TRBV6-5 TGTGCCAGCAGTTACGGTTCAGACATAGACACTGAAGCTTTCTTT CASSYGSDIDTEAFF
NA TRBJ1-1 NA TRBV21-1 TGTGCCAGCAGCAGAAACAGGGCGGTTGGTTGGGCTTTCTTT CASSRNRAVGWAFF
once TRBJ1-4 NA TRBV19 TGTGCCAGTAGTACAGGGCTCTGGAGGGGACTGTTTTTT CASSTGLWRGLFF
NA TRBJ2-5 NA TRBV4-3 TGCGCCAGCAGCCAAGCAGCGGATCAAGAGACCCAGTACTTC CASSQAADQETQYF
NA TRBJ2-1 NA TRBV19 TGTGCCAGTAGTATGCTAGGACAATACAATGAGCAGTTCTTC CASSMLGQYNEQFF
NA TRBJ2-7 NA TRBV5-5 TGTGCCAGCAGCCCTTTTATCAGGGTAAGCGAGCAGTACTTC CASSPFIRVSEQYF
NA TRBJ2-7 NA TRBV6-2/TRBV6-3 TGTGCCAGCAGTCCAGCCAACAGAAATATATACGAGCAGTACTTC CASSPANRNIYEQYF
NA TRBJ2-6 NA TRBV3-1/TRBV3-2 TGTGCCAGCAGCCAAGACGGACTAAGACTAACCCGCTCTGGGGCCAACGTCCTGACTTTC CASSQDGLRLTRSGANVLTF
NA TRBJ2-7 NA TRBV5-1 TGCGCCAGCAGCTTGCAGGGCCACGAGCAGTACTTC CASSLQGHEQYF
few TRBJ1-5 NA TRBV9 TGTGCCAGCAGCGGGACACCGGGGGAGAATCAGCCCCAGCATTTT CASSGTPGENQPQHF
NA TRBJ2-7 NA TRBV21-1 TGTGCCAGCAGCTCGAGGGTAAGTAGACACGAGCAGTACTTC CASSSRVSRHEQYF
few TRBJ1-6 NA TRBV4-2 TGTGCCAGCAGCCAGGACAGTGATTCACCCCTCCACTTT CASSQDSDSPLHF
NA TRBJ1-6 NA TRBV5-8 TGTGCCAGCAATCGGGGTGCCTATAATTCACCCCTCCACTTT CASNRGAYNSPLHF
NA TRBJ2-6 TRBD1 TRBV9 TGTGCCAGCAGCGGGGGACAGGGCTCTGGGGCCAACGTCCTGACTTTC CASSGGQGSGANVLTF
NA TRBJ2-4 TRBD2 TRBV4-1 TGCGCCAGCAGCCAAGCGTGGCTAGCGGGGGTCCAAGCCAAAAACATTCAGTACTTC CASSQAWLAGVQAKNIQYF
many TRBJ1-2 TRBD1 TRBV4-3 TGCGCCAGCACTGGGGACAGGGGATCTGGCTACACCTTC CASTGDRGSGYTF
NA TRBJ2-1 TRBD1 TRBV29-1 TGCAGCGTTGAAAACCCGAACAGGGGTAGCTACAATGAGCAGTTCTTC CSVENPNRGSYNEQFF
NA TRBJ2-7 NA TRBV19 TGTGCCAGTAGTATGGGATCAGGGGACTACGAGCAGTACTTC CASSMGSGDYEQYF
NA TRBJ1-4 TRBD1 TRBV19 TGTGCCAGTCACAGGGGGCGCACTAATGAAAAACTGTTTTTT CASHRGRTNEKLFF
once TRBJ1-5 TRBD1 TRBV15 TGTGCCACCAGCAGACTTATCGGACAGGGGAATCAGCCCCAGCATTTT CATSRLIGQGNQPQHF
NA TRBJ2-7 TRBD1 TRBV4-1 TGCGCCAGCAGCCTCCTATCGGTGGGGGGACAGGGGGCGTACGAGCAGTACTTC CASSLLSVGGQGAYEQYF
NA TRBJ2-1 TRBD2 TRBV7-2 TGTGCCAGCAGCCTTTCCGGGGGGTCTTACAATGAGCAGTTCTTC CASSLSGGSYNEQFF
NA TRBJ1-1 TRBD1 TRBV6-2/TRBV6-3 TGTGCCAGCAGTTATGAGACAGGGGGATCGAACACTGAAGCTTTCTTT CASSYETGGSNTEAFF
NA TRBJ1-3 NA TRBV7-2 TGTGCCAGCAGCTTAGCGACCGGAGGGGGGGCATTTGGAAACACCATATATTTT CASSLATGGGAFGNTIYF
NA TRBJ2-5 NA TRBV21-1 TGTGCCAGCATCCGGGAGACCCAGTACTTC CASIRETQYF
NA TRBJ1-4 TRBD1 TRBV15 TGTGCCACCAGCCGGGACAGGGCGGAAAAACTGTTTTTT CATSRDRAEKLFF
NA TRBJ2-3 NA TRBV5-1 TGCGCCAGCCGCAAAACCGGGGTATGGACAGATACGCAGTATTTT CASRKTGVWTDTQYF
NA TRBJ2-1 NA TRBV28 TGTGCCAGCTCAGACTACAATGAGCAGTTCTTC CASSDYNEQFF
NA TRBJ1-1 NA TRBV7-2 TGTGCCAGCAGCCCTCCAGGGGTAGGAGCTTTCTTT CASSPPGVGAFF
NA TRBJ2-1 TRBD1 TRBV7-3 TGTGCCAGCAGCTCAGACAGGGGCAATGAGCAGTTCTTC CASSSDRGNEQFF
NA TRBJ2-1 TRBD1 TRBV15 TGTGCCACCAGCCCCCGGACAGGGAGTGGGAATGAGCAGTTCTTC CATSPRTGSGNEQFF
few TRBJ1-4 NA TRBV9 TGTGCCAGCAGCTTAGGGGCCCTTAATGAAAAACTGTTTTTT CASSLGALNEKLFF